This T cell receptor beta chain was sequenced in a study of CD8+CD57+ T cells in acquired aplastic anemia. CDR3 and TCR beta VDJ profiling relied on genomic DNA as the template. TCRdb re-called the reads through MiXCR, storing one row per CDR3 protein. The sample has fewer than 300,000 distinct CDR3 sequences, roughly 82% seen once; the top ten hold over 35%. Whoever was chosen for sequencing had shown CD8+CD57+ cell expansion by flow cytometry. The sequenced material came from sorted CD4+, CD8+, or CD8+CD57+ T cells (not recorded which) from PBMCs. The sequence was obtained from a human donor with aplastic anemia.

Here the CDR3 reads CASSLANRGFGELFF. In DNA, the CDR3 is TGTGCCAGCAGCTTGGCCAACAGGGGATTTGGGGAGCTGTTTTTT. The chain employs TRBV5-6 and TRBJ2-2; 7 nucleotides line up with TRBD1. Germline V lookup: CDR1 SGHDT, CDR2 YYEEEE. There are 15 residues in the CDR3. V lost 0 bases to trimming and J lost 8 bases; unmatched junction nucleotides: 7.